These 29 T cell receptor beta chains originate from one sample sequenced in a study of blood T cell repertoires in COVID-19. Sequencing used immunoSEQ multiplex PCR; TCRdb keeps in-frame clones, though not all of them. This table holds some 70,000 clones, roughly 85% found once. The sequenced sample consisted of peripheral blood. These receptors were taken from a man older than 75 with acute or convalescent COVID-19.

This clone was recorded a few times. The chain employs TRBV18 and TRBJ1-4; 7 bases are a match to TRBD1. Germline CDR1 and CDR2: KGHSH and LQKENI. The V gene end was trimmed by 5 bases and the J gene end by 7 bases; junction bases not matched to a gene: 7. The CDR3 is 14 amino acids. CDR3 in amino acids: CASSASGGTEKLFF. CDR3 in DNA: TGTGCCAGCTCAGCTTCAGGGGGTACTGAAAAACTGTTTTTT.

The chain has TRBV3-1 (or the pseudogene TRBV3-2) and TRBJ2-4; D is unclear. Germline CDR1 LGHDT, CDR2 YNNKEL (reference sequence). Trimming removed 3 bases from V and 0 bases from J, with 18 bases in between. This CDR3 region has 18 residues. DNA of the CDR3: TGTGCCAGCAGCCAGAGTGGCGGAAGCCTCCTAGCCAAAAACATTCAGTACTTC. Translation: CASSQSGGSLLAKNIQYF.

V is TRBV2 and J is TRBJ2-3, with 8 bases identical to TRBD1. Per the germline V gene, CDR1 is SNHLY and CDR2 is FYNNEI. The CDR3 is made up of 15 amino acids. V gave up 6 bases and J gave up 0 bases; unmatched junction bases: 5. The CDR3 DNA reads TGTGCCAGCAGATCAGGGGGCGCTAGCACAGATACGCAGTATTTT. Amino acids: CASRSGGASTDTQYF.

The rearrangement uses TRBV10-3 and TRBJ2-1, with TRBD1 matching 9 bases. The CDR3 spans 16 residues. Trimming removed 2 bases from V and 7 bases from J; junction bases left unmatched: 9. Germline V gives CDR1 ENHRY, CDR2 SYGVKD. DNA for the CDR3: TGTGCCATCAGTGAGGCAGGGACAGGGATTGGGAATGAGCAGTTCTTC. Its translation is CAISEAGTGIGNEQFF.

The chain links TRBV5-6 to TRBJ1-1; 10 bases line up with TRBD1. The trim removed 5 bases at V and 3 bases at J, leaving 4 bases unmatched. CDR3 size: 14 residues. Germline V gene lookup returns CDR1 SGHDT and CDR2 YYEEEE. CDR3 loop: CASRGGQGYTEAFF. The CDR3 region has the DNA TGTGCCAGCAGGGGGGGACAGGGGTACACTGAAGCTTTCTTT. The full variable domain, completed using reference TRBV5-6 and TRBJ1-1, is DAGVTQSPTHLIKTRGQQVTLRCSPKSGHDTVSWYQQALGQGPQFIFQYYEEEERQRGNFPDRFSGHQFPNYSSELNVNALLLGDSALYLCASRGGQGYTEAFFGQGTRLTVV.

This CDR3 is CASNLALTYNEQFF. CDR3 in DNA: TGTGCCAGCAATCTAGCACTCACCTACAATGAGCAGTTCTTC. The V gene is TRBV6-6, the J gene TRBJ2-1; D is possibly TRBD2 (5 bases). V lost 7 bases to trimming and J lost 2 bases, with 12 bases between them. Germline-derived CDR1 and CDR2 are MNHNY and SVGAGI (reference sequence). The CDR3 runs to 14 residues.

CDR3 protein: CASSPGQDNYGYTF. DNA for the CDR3: TGTGCCAGCTCACCCGGACAGGACAACTATGGCTACACCTTC. J is TRBJ1-2 and V is TRBV18; 7 bases are a match to TRBD1. The germline V gene has CDR1 KGHSH and CDR2 LQKENI. V lost 3 bases, J lost 2 bases, and 3 bases stayed unmatched. The CDR3 has 14 amino acids. Full variable domain (outside the CDR3, taken from reference TRBV18 and TRBJ1-2): NAGVMQNPRHLVRRRGQEARLRCSPMKGHSHVYWYRQLPEEGLKFMVYLQKENIIDESGMPKERFSAEFPKEGPSILRIQQVVRGDSAAYFCASSPGQDNYGYTFGSGTRLTVV.

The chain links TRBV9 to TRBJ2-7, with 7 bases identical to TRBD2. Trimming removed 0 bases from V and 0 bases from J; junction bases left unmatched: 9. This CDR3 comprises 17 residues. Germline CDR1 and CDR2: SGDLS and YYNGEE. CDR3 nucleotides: TGTGCCAGCAGCGTAGCCGAACTAGCGCCACACTCCTACGAGCAGTACTTC. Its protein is CASSVAELAPHSYEQYF.

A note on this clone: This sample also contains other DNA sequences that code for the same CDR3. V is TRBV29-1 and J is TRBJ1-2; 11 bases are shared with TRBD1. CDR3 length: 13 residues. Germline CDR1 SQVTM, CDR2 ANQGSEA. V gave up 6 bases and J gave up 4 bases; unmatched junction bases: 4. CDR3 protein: CSVGTGGSYGYTF. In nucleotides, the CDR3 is TGCAGCGTCGGGACAGGGGGATCCTATGGCTACACCTTC.

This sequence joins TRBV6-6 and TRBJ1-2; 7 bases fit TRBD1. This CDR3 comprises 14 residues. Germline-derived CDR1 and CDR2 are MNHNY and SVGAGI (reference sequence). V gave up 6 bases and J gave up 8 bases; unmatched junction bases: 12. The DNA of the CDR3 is TGTGCCAGCAGCAACCCAGGAACAGGGGCGGGCTACACCTTC. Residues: CASSNPGTGAGYTF.

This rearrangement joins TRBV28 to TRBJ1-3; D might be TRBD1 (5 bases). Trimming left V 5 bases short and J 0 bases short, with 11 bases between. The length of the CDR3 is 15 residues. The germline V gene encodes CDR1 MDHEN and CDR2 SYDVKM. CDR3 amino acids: CASSERQSSGNTIYF. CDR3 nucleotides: TGTGCCAGCAGTGAAAGACAGAGCTCTGGAAACACCATATATTTT.

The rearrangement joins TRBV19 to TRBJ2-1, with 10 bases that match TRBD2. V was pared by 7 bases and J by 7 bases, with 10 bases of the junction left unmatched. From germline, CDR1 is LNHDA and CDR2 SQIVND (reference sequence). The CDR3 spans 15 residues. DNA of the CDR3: TGTGCCAGTAATGAAATAGCGGGAGGATCAAATGAGCAGTTCTTC. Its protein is CASNEIAGGSNEQFF.

In DNA, the CDR3 is TGTGCCAGCAGCGTAGACTGGCAGGGGCACAATGAGCAGTTCTTC. Its protein is CASSVDWQGHNEQFF. The chain couples TRBV9 to TRBJ2-1; tentatively, D is TRBD1 (6 bases). The CDR3 covers 15 residues. V dropped 0 bases and J dropped 5 bases, with 12 bases sitting between them. CDR1 and CDR2 (germline): SGDLS, YYNGEE. Based on the CDR3 plus reference TRBV9 and TRBJ2-1, the full variable domain is DSGVTQTPKHLITATGQRVTLRCSPRSGDLSVYWYQQSLDQGLQFLIQYYNGEERAKGNILERFSAQQFPDLHSELNLSSLELGDSALYFCASSVDWQGHNEQFFGPGTRLTVL.

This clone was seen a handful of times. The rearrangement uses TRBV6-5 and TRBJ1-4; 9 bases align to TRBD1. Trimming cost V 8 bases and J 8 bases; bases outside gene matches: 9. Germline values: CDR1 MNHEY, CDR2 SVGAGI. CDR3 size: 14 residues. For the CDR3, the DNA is TGTGCCAGCTCAAGGGGACAGGGTCGAGAAAAACTGTTTTTT. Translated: CASSRGQGREKLFF.

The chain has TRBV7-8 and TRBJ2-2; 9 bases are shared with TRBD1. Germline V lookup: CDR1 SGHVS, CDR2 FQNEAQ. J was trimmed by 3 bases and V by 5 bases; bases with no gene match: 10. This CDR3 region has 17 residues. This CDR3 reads CASSLRYRGQDTGELFF. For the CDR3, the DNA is TGTGCCAGCAGCCTAAGGTACAGGGGGCAGGACACCGGGGAGCTGTTTTTT.

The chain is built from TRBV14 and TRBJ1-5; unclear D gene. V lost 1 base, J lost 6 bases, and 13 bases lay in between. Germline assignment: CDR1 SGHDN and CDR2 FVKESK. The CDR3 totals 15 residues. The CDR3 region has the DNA TGTGCCAGCAGCCAAGTCGAGGGCTGGGGTCAGCCCCAGCATTTT. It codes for CASSQVEGWGQPQHF.

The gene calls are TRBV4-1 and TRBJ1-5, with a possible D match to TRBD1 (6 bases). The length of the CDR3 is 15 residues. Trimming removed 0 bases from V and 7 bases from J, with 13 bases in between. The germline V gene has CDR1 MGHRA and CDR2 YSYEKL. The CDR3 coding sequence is TGCGCCAGCAGCCAAGAACGGCAGGGGTACCAGCCCCAGCATTTT. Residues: CASSQERQGYQPQHF.

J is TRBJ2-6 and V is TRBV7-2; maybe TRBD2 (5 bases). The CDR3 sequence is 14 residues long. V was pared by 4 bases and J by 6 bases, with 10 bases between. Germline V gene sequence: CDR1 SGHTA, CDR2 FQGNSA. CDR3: CASSSGIAANVLTF. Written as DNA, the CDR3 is TGTGCCAGCAGCTCCGGGATCGCGGCCAACGTCCTGACTTTC.

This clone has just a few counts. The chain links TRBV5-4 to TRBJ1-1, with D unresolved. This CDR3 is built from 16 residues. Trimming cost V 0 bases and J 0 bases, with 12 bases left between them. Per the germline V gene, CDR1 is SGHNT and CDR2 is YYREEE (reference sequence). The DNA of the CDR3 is TGTGCCAGCAGCTTGGACAGTTTCTACATGAACACTGAAGCTTTCTTT. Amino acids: CASSLDSFYMNTEAFF.

The CDR3 region has the DNA TGTGCCAGCAGCTTAAGACAGGGGGACGATGGCTACACCTTC. Translating gives CASSLRQGDDGYTF. J is TRBJ1-2 and V is TRBV7-9; TRBD1 agrees at 9 bases. Per the germline V gene, CDR1 is SEHNR and CDR2 is FQNEAQ (reference sequence). V dropped 2 bases and J dropped 6; count of bases not matched to a gene: 4. The CDR3 spans 14 residues.

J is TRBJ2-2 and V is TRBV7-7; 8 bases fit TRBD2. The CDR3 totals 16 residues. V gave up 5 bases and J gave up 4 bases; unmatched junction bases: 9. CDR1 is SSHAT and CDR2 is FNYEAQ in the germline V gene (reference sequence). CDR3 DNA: TGTGCCAGCAGCCCCCGGGGGGGGAGAAGCACCGGGGAGCTGTTTTTT. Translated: CASSPRGGRSTGELFF. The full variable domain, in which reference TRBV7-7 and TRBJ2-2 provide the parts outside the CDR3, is GAGVSQSPRYKVTKRGQDVTLRCDPISSHATLYWYQQALGQGPEFLTYFNYEAQPDKSGLPSDRFSAERPEGSISTLTIQRTEQRDSAMYRCASSPRGGRSTGELFFGEGSRLTVL.

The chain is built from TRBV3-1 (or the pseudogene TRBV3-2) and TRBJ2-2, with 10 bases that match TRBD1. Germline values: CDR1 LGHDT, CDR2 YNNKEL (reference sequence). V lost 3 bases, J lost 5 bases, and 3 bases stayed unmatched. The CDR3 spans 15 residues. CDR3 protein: CASSQGQGLTGELFF. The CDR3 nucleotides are TGTGCCAGCAGCCAGGGACAGGGGCTAACCGGGGAGCTGTTTTTT.

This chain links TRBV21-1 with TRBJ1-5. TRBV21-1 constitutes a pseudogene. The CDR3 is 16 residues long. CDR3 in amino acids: CASSKFEGGYASPQHF. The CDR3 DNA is TGTGCCAGCAGCAAGTTTGAAGGAGGTTACGCATCGCCCCAGCATTTT.

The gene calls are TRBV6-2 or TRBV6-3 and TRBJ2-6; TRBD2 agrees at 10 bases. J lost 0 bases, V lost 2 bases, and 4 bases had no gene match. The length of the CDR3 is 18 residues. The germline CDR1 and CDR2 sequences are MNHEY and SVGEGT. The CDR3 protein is CASSYLAGVFSGANVLTF. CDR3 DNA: TGTGCCAGCAGTTACCTAGCGGGAGTCTTCTCTGGGGCCAACGTCCTGACTTTC.

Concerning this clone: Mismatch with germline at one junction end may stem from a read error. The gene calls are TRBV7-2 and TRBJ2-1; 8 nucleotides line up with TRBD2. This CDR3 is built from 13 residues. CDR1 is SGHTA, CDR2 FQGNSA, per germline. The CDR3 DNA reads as TGTGCCAGCAGCTATGGGGGACTAGGGCCCTTGATCTTC. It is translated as CASSYGGLGPLIF.

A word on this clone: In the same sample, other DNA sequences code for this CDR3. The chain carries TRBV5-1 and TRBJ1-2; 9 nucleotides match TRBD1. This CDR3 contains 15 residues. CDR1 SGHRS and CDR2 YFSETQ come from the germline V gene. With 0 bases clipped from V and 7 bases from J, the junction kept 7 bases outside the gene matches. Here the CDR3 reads CASSLALGQGAGYTF. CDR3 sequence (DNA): TGCGCCAGCAGCTTGGCCCTGGGACAGGGAGCTGGCTACACCTTC.

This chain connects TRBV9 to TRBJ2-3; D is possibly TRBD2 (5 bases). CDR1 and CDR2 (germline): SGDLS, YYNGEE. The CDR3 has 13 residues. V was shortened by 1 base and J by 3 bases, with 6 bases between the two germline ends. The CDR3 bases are TGTGCCAGCAGCGTATGGGAGACAGATACGCAGTATTTT. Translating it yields CASSVWETDTQYF.

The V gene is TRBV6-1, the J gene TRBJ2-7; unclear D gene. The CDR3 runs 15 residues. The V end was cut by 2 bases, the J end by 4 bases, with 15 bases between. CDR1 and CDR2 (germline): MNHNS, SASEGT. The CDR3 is CASSEMVFLMYEQYF. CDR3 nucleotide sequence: TGTGCCAGCAGTGAAATGGTGTTCCTAATGTACGAGCAGTACTTC.

CDR3 residues: CARGQGSPSNYGYTF. DNA of the CDR3: TGTGCCAGGGGACAGGGGTCCCCCTCTAACTATGGCTACACCTTC. V gene TRBV2 combines with J gene TRBJ1-2, with 10 bases aligning to TRBD1. CDR3 length equals 15 residues. The ends lost 9 bases at V and 0 bases at J; junction bases unmatched: 7. Germline CDR1 and CDR2: SNHLY and FYNNEI.